This TCR beta chain was recovered during a study of T cell changes during pregnancy in multiple sclerosis. The CDR3 sequence is 11 residues long. Trimming took 6 bases from V and 3 from J, leaving 9 bases between them. CDR1 and CDR2 from the germline V gene are DFQATT and SNEGSKA (reference sequence). Assay used: immunoSEQ multiplex PCR; TCRdb lists only in-frame clones, some missing. The sample includes some 77,000 clones, more than 90% of them seen just once. The chain carries TRBV20-1 and TRBJ2-7; D call uncertain. The sample in question was peripheral blood, obtained in the second trimester of pregnancy. The clonotype was recovered from a female donor in good health, enrolled as a control in a pregnancy study. CDR3 in amino acids: CSAATNYEQYF. The CDR3, as DNA: TGCAGTGCGGCCACGAACTACGAGCAGTACTTC.